The sequence of this T cell receptor beta chain was determined in a study of blood T cells in healthy people across ages. For the second PCR, which ran for roughly 6 to 12 cycles, a sample-barcoded 5' primer and a J-beta primer mix were used. One entry per CDR3 protein, called by TCRdb with MiXCR from the 5' RACE reads. This table holds about 780,000 distinct CDR3 sequences, roughly 46% found once. The germline V gene encodes CDR1 SGHTA and CDR2 FQGNSA. This CDR3 comprises 15 residues. The ends were cut back, 1 base at V and 6 bases at J, with 14 bases in the middle. Caucasian, healthy and from Russia, the donors were aged between roughly 6 and 100. Total RNA, at least 5.5 micrograms per sample, came from PBMCs.

Sequenced input: blood. This clonotype was sampled from an elderly man in good health. The rearrangement uses TRBV7-2 and TRBJ2-3, with no clear D. The DNA for the CDR3 is TGTGCCAGCAGCTTAGACCAAGCCCGTCCCGATACGCAGTATTTT. It is translated as CASSLDQARPDTQYF. Full variable domain (missing parts from reference TRBV7-2 and TRBJ2-3): GAGVSQSPSNKVTEKGKDVELRCDPISGHTALYWYRQSLGQGLEFLIYFQGNSAPDKSGLPSDRFSAERTGGSVSTLTIQRTQQEDSAVYLCASSLDQARPDTQYFGPGTRLTVL.